Listed below are T cell receptor beta chains from one sample, sequenced in a study of shared clonotypes between healthy human individuals. Measured with immunoSEQ multiplex PCR; TCRdb has only the in-frame clones, and not every one. The sample comprises about 2.4 million clones, approximately 94% of which are singletons, and 0.36% rests with the top ten. Sequencing used naive CD4+ T cells from PBMCs. Receptors were obtained from a man between 18 and 35 years old in good health. Some clones in this sample may be carry-over from other donors' samples. Both conserved end residues are part of each CDR3. Each record gives: D gene, V gene, J gene, clone size, CDR3 protein. A D gene is named only where the DNA matches it firmly. Clone size appears in some rows only: once, few, many, or a class for an expanded clone.

>.|TRBV19|TRBJ2-7|.
CASSMLWSYEQYF
>.|TRBV5-1|TRBJ1-1|once
CASSSEPRTEAFF
>.|TRBV5-1|TRBJ2-7|.
CASSLATSLGSEQYF
>.|TRBV27|TRBJ2-3|.
CASSLSFGLVDTQYF
>.|TRBV30|TRBJ2-1|.
CAWSDPNRDEQFF
>TRBD2|TRBV29-1|.|.
CSVGRRLAGDEQYF
>.|TRBV7-3|TRBJ2-2|.
CASSLITGELFF
>TRBD2|TRBV28|TRBJ2-7|.
CASSQLAGGPREQYF
>TRBD2|TRBV5-4|TRBJ2-1|once
CASRSTSGSSYNEQFF
>TRBD2|TRBV9|TRBJ2-5|.
CASSPRVTSGRFRETQYF
>TRBD1|TRBV19|TRBJ2-2|.
CASSIRGRGRDGELFF
>.|TRBV7-6|TRBJ1-3|.
CASSLEDTYSGNTIYF
>TRBD2|TRBV28|TRBJ2-7|.
CASSAYSGSYEQYF
>.|TRBV7-2|TRBJ1-1|.
CASSLALWKNTEAFF
>.|TRBV19|TRBJ2-7|.
CASRTEDGPRWEQYF
>TRBD1|TRBV9|TRBJ2-4|.
CASSAGTGGIQYF
>TRBD1|TRBV5-1|TRBJ1-1|.
CASSKTGTGVGTEAFF
>TRBD2|TRBV5-1|TRBJ2-3|.
CASSRGRADTQYF
>.|TRBV28|TRBJ1-2|.
CASSFTQYYGYTF
>.|TRBV4-1|TRBJ2-1|.
CASSKAPLGTDEQFF
>.|TRBV5-4|TRBJ2-1|once
CASSLEVRGRDEQFF
>.|TRBV28|TRBJ2-7|.
CASTSRRGPYEQYF
>.|TRBV15|TRBJ2-7|.
CATSRGTAGSYEQYF
>TRBD1|TRBV18|TRBJ2-1|once
CASSPPNRGRRLEGEQFF
>.|TRBV28|TRBJ2-3|.
CASLSTDTQYF
>.|TRBV5-1|TRBJ2-7|.
CASSLDWSSYEQYF
>TRBD2|TRBV28|TRBJ2-1|.
CASTSVGSGYNEQFF
>TRBD2|TRBV5-1|TRBJ2-3|.
CASSLGTSWNTDTQYF
>.|TRBV27|TRBJ2-7|.
CASSLSGAVTSYEQYF
>.|TRBV28|TRBJ1-5|.
CASSNSGTSLRAQHF
>.|TRBV12-2|TRBJ2-7|.
CASRLVRPLVRYEQYF
>.|TRBV5-8|TRBJ1-4|.
CASTSAGHGNEKLFF
>.|TRBV7-9|TRBJ2-3|.
CASSLSRLLDTQYF
>TRBD1|TRBV5-4|TRBJ1-1|.
CASSRTGVNTEAFF
>.|TRBV2|TRBJ2-6|.
CASDLGGPSGANVLTF
>.|TRBV28|TRBJ1-1|.
CASSLAASSFF